The clone carrying this T cell receptor beta chain was counted between two and nine times. The antigen is not known. This entry comes from a study of identical twins. General study results and limits: Excess twin sharing in beta out-of-frame sequences was weaker.

Germline V gene lookup returns CDR1 DFQATT and CDR2 SNEGSKA (reference sequence). This CDR3 contains 14 residues. The J segment lost 6 bases and the V segment lost 5 bases, leaving 5 bases of the junction unmatched. Template switching added a universal primer site; cDNA carried unique molecular identifiers. MiXCR, run by TCRdb on the 5' RACE reads, gives a single entry per CDR3 protein. The sample carries under 800,000 distinct CDR3 sequences, roughly 20% recorded once. The data were also submitted as part of a second study, on T cells expressing NK-cell markers. This second report adds: TCR beta repertoires came from sorted CD3+CD56+NKG2C+, CD3+CD56+NKG2C- and CD3+CD56-NKG2C+ T cells.

Sequenced sample: PBMCs. The chain combines TRBV20-1 with TRBJ2-1, with 12 bases aligning to TRBD2. The receptor comes from a woman in her late teens or twenties in good health. The CDR3 sequence: CSAPGTSGSNEQFF. CDR3 DNA: TGCAGTGCTCCAGGGACTAGCGGGTCCAATGAGCAGTTCTTC.